These 25 T cell receptor beta chains originate from one sample sequenced in a study of beta chain features in type 1 diabetes (dated by TCRdb to the late 2010s). Library preparation employed the immunoSEQ multiplex PCR assay. The entire amount of isolated RNA was reverse transcribed using the High Capacity cDNA Reverse Transcription Kit, so the sequenced TCRB transcripts were expressed ones. TCRdb re-hosts the immuneACCESS table, in-frame sequences only. Its copies lack some clones; in the studies checked, an unresolved V gene accounts for under half of them, and the cause for the rest is not known. A total of about 620,000 clones appear in this sample, about 14% of them only once. In total, the top ten clones hold 0.07% to 0.095% of the sample. The sequencing sample was made of naive CD4+ T cells from blood. This specimen's cell subset or site label, per the study, means: true naive CD4+ T cells. These receptors originate from a man between 18 and 35 years old in good health.

The chain has TRBV6-5 and TRBJ2-4; a possible D gene is TRBD1 (6 bases). The CDR3 runs to 15 residues. Per the germline V gene, CDR1 is MNHEY and CDR2 is SVGAGI. V was trimmed by 5 bases and J by 1 base, leaving 12 bases between them. The CDR3 DNA is TGTGCCAGCAGTACGACAGGTATTGCCAAAAACATTCAGTACTTC. It encodes CASSTTGIAKNIQYF.

This clone turned up a few times. V gene TRBV7-2 combines with J gene TRBJ1-1; D possibly corresponds to TRBD1 (5 bases). V was shortened by 7 bases and J by 1 base, with 13 bases between the two germline ends. The CDR3 has 14 residues. Germline CDR1 and CDR2: SGHTA and FQGNSA. CDR3 amino acids: CASIKHRSNTEAFF. CDR3 coding DNA: TGTGCCAGCATCAAACACAGGTCGAACACTGAAGCTTTCTTT.

This clone was seen only a few times. The genes are TRBV4-3 and TRBJ2-5, with TRBD2 matching 15 bases. CDR3 length: 16 residues. CDR1 and CDR2 from the germline V gene are LGHNA and YSLEER. V trimming: 2 bases; J trimming: 5 bases; junction bases outside the gene matches: 3. For the CDR3, the DNA is TGCGCCAGCAGCCAACAGGGGACTAGCGGGGGGGAGACCCAGTACTTC. It is translated as CASSQQGTSGGETQYF.

This clone was counted once. The rearrangement links TRBV9 to TRBJ1-1, with D uncertain. CDR1 SGDLS and CDR2 YYNGEE come from the germline V gene. The CDR3 is 14 amino acids. V was shortened by 6 bases and J by 7 bases, with 19 bases between the two germline ends. The CDR3 region has the DNA TGTGCCAGCAACCCGGGAGGGCCTTGGAGTGAAGCTTTCTTT. Its protein product is CASNPGGPWSEAFF.

This chain links TRBV20-1 with TRBJ1-1; no clear D gene. Germline V gene data show CDR1 as DFQATT and CDR2 as SNEGSKA (reference sequence). The ends were cut back, 1 base at V and 11 bases at J, with 11 bases in the middle. This CDR3 is built from 11 residues. CDR3 DNA sequence: TGCAGTGCTAGAGGCGGACCGTTGGCTTTCTTT. This encodes CSARGGPLAFF.

This clone appeared a few times. The chain has TRBV28 and TRBJ2-1; D remains ambiguous. The V end lost 2 bases, the J end lost 0 bases, and 8 bases lay between the germline ends. This CDR3 has 15 residues. The germline V gene encodes CDR1 MDHEN and CDR2 SYDVKM. The CDR3 loop reads CASSLKPSSYNEQFF. DNA for the CDR3: TGTGCCAGCAGTTTAAAGCCCAGCTCCTACAATGAGCAGTTCTTC.

This clone was picked up a small number of times. The chain recombines TRBV2 with TRBJ2-1; 9 bases are a match to TRBD2. Germline V gives CDR1 SNHLY, CDR2 FYNNEI. The junction had 3 bases not matched to a gene; V was cut back by 4 bases and J by 2 bases. The CDR3 sequence is 15 residues long. CDR3 protein: CASSVERGAYNEQFF. CDR3 DNA sequence: TGTGCCAGCAGTGTAGAGCGGGGGGCCTACAATGAGCAGTTCTTC.

This chain uses TRBV9 with TRBJ2-7; weak D call: TRBD1 (5 bases). The end of the DNA is better explained by TRBJ2-5, so the J call may be wrong. CDR3 length equals 18 residues. Germline CDR1 is SGDLS and CDR2 is YYNGEE. CDR3 nucleotide sequence: TGTGCCAGCAGCGTAGCGATAAGTCAGACAGATTTGGGAGAGACCCAGTACTTC. Residues: CASSVAISQTDLGETQYF.

The chain joins TRBV7-3 to TRBJ1-2, with TRBD1 matching 7 bases. Germline V lookup: CDR1 SGHTA, CDR2 FQGTGA. This CDR3 has 14 amino acids. J was trimmed by 4 bases and V by 5 bases; bases with no gene match: 7. In DNA form, the CDR3 reads TGTGCCAGCAGCCAAGACAGGGACGGCTATGGCTACACCTTC. Translation gives CASSQDRDGYGYTF.

The chain employs TRBV7-9 and TRBJ1-2; D is unclear. V shed 4 bases and J shed 6 bases, with 24 bases lying between them. The CDR3 extends over 17 amino acids. Germline CDR1 is SEHNR and CDR2 is FQNEAQ (reference sequence). DNA for the CDR3: TGTGCCAGCAGCTCACCTCCGGGCCAATCGTTCTGGGATGGCTACACCTTC. It yields the protein CASSSPPGQSFWDGYTF.

The V call is TRBV18, the J call TRBJ2-3; the match to TRBD2 covers 10 bases. Germline V gene lookup returns CDR1 KGHSH and CDR2 LQKENI. V was clipped by 2 bases and J by 0 bases; unmatched bases: 2. The CDR3 covers 16 residues. The CDR3 sequence: CASSPRGLASTDTQYF. The DNA for the CDR3 is TGTGCCAGCTCACCAAGGGGACTAGCGAGCACAGATACGCAGTATTTT.

This chain joins TRBV28 and TRBJ2-7; unclear D gene. Deletions cut 3 bases from V and 2 bases from J, with 20 bases between. CDR3 size: 17 residues. The germline V gene has CDR1 MDHEN and CDR2 SYDVKM. In DNA form, the CDR3 reads TGTGCCAGCAGTTTGGGGTTAGACATTGGGATGGCCTACGAGCAGTACTTC. Translation: CASSLGLDIGMAYEQYF.

V and J are TRBV12-5 and TRBJ2-1; D is ambiguous. This CDR3 has 13 amino acids. V was pared by 0 bases and J by 10 bases, with 10 bases between. Germline values: CDR1 LGHNT, CDR2 FRNRAP. Here the CDR3 reads CASGLVRTGEQFF. The CDR3, as DNA: TGTGCTAGTGGTTTGGTAAGAACGGGCGAGCAGTTCTTC. Full variable domain (missing parts from reference TRBV12-5 and TRBJ2-1): DARVTQTPRHKVTEMGQEVTMRCQPILGHNTVFWYRQTMMQGLELLAYFRNRAPLDDSGMPKDRFSAEMPDATLATLKIQPSEPRDSAVYFCASGLVRTGEQFFGPGTRLTVL.

The chain recombines TRBV7-9 with TRBJ2-5, with 7 bases aligning to TRBD1. The junction had 17 bases not matched to a gene; V was cut back by 5 bases and J by 5 bases. The germline V gene encodes CDR1 SEHNR and CDR2 FQNEAQ (reference sequence). The CDR3 has 17 amino acids. CDR3 in DNA: TGTGCCAGCAGCCACACAAGCCAGGGACAGAGGTTGGAGACCCAGTACTTC. Translating gives CASSHTSQGQRLETQYF.

This clone was picked up a small number of times. The V and J genes are TRBV5-4 and TRBJ2-3, with D unresolved. CDR3 length: 15 amino acids. The germline V gene encodes CDR1 SGHNT and CDR2 YYREEE (reference sequence). Trimming removed 2 bases from V and 1 base from J, with 11 bases in between. The DNA for the CDR3 is TGTGCCAGCAGCTTTCCCAAAGGAGGCACAGATACGCAGTATTTT. As protein: CASSFPKGGTDTQYF.

V gene TRBV9 combines with J gene TRBJ1-1, with 7 bases identical to TRBD1. This CDR3 is 14 amino acids long. In germline, CDR1 is SGDLS, CDR2 YYNGEE. With V trimmed by 4 bases and J by 3 bases, 6 bases remained unmatched. CDR3 sequence: CASSPGQRYTEAFF. The CDR3 coding sequence is TGTGCCAGCAGCCCGGGACAGCGCTACACTGAAGCTTTCTTT.

The rearrangement links TRBV4-3 to TRBJ2-2; D remains unclear. The germline gives CDR1 LGHNA, CDR2 YSLEER. The CDR3 covers 16 residues. Trimming pared 2 bases from V and 11 bases from J, leaving 21 bases between. CDR3 in DNA: TGCGCCAGCAGCCAACAAACGGCCAGACTTATGCCCGAGCTGTTTTTT. Encoded protein: CASSQQTARLMPELFF.

This clone has only a few counts. The rearrangement joins TRBV5-5 to TRBJ1-5; D may be TRBD1 (5 bases). V was cut by 0 bases and J by 1 base, with 8 bases left in between. This CDR3 is 15 amino acids long. Germline V CDR1 and CDR2: SGHKS, YYEKEE (reference sequence). The DNA for the CDR3 is TGTGCCAGCAGCTTGGGGGGCCGGAGCAATCAGCCCCAGCATTTT. This codes for CASSLGGRSNQPQHF.

The CDR3 sequence is CASSPQTGANTGELFF. CDR3 sequence (DNA): TGTGCCAGCTCACCACAAACAGGAGCGAACACCGGGGAGCTGTTTTTT. This chain connects TRBV18 to TRBJ2-2, with D possibly matching TRBD1 (5 bases). This CDR3 spans 16 amino acids. V dropped 1 base and J dropped 0 bases, with 9 bases sitting between them. Germline V gene sequence: CDR1 KGHSH, CDR2 LQKENI.

CDR3 sequence: CASSYDHSSYEQYF. In nucleotides, the CDR3 is TGTGCCAGCAGCTACGACCATAGCTCCTACGAGCAGTACTTC. The gene calls are TRBV7-2 and TRBJ2-7; D remains ambiguous. With 4 bases removed from V and 0 bases from J, the gap between germline ends came to 10 bases. CDR1 and CDR2 from the germline V gene are SGHTA and FQGNSA. The length of the CDR3 is 14 residues.

In its sample, this clone was seen a few times. The chain carries TRBV25-1 and TRBJ2-3; D possibly matches TRBD1 or TRBD2 (5 bases each). V was trimmed by 5 bases and J by 0 bases, leaving 15 bases between them. Germline V gene lookup returns CDR1 MGHDK and CDR2 SYGVNS. The CDR3 is made up of 16 amino acids. Here the CDR3 reads CASSRGQGTSTDTQYF. CDR3 sequence (DNA): TGTGCCAGCAGTCGAGGGCAGGGAACTAGCACAGATACGCAGTATTTT. The full variable domain, completed using reference TRBV25-1 and TRBJ2-3, is EADIYQTPRYLVIGTGKKITLECSQTMGHDKMYWYQQDPGMELHLIHYSYGVNSTEKGDLSSESTVSRIRTEHFPLTLESARPSHTSQYLCASSRGQGTSTDTQYFGPGTRLTVL.

This chain links TRBV25-1 with TRBJ1-2, with TRBD1 as a possible D gene (6 bases). The V end was cut by 3 bases, the J end by 0 bases, with 14 bases between. This CDR3 is built from 16 residues. Germline V gene sequence: CDR1 MGHDK, CDR2 SYGVNS. This chain's CDR3 is CASSDQGRTANYGYTF. DNA for the CDR3: TGTGCCAGCAGTGATCAGGGAAGGACAGCTAACTATGGCTACACCTTC.

The rearrangement links TRBV5-1 to TRBJ1-1; 12 bases agree with TRBD1. The CDR3 is made up of 19 amino acids. The V gene's germline CDR1 is SGHRS and CDR2 YFSETQ. V dropped 1 base and J dropped 8; count of bases not matched to a gene: 18. In DNA, the CDR3 is TGCGCCAGCAGCTTGCGAAATGGGACAGGGGGCGGGGATCCCAGGGAAGCTTTCTTT. It codes for CASSLRNGTGGGDPREAFF. Together with reference TRBV5-1 and TRBJ1-1, the CDR3 gives the full variable domain: KAGVTQTPRYLIKTRGQQVTLSCSPISGHRSVSWYQQTPGQGLQFLFEYFSETQRNKGNFPGRFSGRQFSNSRSEMNVSTLELGDSALYLCASSLRNGTGGGDPREAFFGQGTRLTVV.

CDR3 sequence reads: CASSPLGLGYTF. The CDR3 bases are TGTGCCAGCAGTCCACTGGGGCTTGGCTACACCTTC. This sequence joins TRBV6-5 and TRBJ1-2; TRBD1 might be the D (5 bases). The CDR3 sequence is 12 residues long. The V gene lost 5 bases and the J gene lost 7 bases, with 11 bases spanning the gap. Germline lookup yields CDR1 MNHEY and CDR2 SVGAGI.

The table lists this clone with a few counts. In the same sample, other DNA sequences code for this CDR3. This rearrangement joins TRBV5-4 to TRBJ1-2; D might be TRBD1 (5 bases). This CDR3 comprises 14 residues. Trimming pared 1 base from V and 2 bases from J, leaving 9 bases between. From germline, CDR1 is SGHNT and CDR2 YYREEE (reference sequence). Here the CDR3 DNA reads TGTGCCAGCAGCTTGCAGGGACTCAACTATGGCTACACCTTC. The encoded protein is CASSLQGLNYGYTF.